These T cell receptor beta chains were read from a single sample in a study of cytomegalovirus exposure and HLA in healthy donors. Repertoires were generated with immunoSEQ multiplex PCR, while TCRdb's copy carries only in-frame clones and drops some. The table lists roughly 140,000 clones, 75% to 80% of them singletons. The sample consisted of PBMCs. The receptors were sampled from a male donor in good health and CMV-seronegative. CDR3s include the opening cysteine and the closing phenylalanine or tryptophan. The D gene is left open where the match is weak. The listing skips clone size in some rows; elsewhere it reads once, few, many or a size class.

TRBV6-6,TRBD1,.,TRBJ1-2,CASRTGVNYGYTF,TGTGCCAGCAGGACAGGGGTTAACTATGGCTACACCTTC
TRBV9,.,.,TRBJ1-3,CASSVAGGVSGNTIYF,TGTGCCAGCAGCGTCGCGGGGGGGGTATCTGGAAACACCATATATTTT
TRBV19,.,.,TRBJ1-1,CATKLTGNTEAFF,TGTGCCACTAAACTGACAGGGAACACTGAAGCTTTCTTT
TRBV6-1,.,.,TRBJ2-5,CASSESRAQETQYF,TGTGCCAGCAGTGAATCACGAGCGCAAGAGACCCAGTACTTC
TRBV20-1,.,.,TRBJ2-7,CSARAAYEQYF,TGCAGTGCTAGGGCCGCATACGAGCAGTACTTC
TRBV9,.,.,TRBJ2-3,CASSVGNRGTDTQYF,TGTGCCAGCAGCGTAGGAAACAGGGGCACAGATACGCAGTATTTT
TRBV27,TRBD2,.,TRBJ2-1,CASSLSVLAAYNEQFF,TGTGCCAGCAGTTTATCGGTACTAGCGGCCTACAATGAGCAGTTCTTC
TRBV30,TRBD1,.,TRBJ1-6,CAWSPGQRDSPLHF,TGTGCCTGGAGTCCGGGACAGCGGGATTCACCCCTCCACTTT
TRBV18,TRBD1,.,TRBJ1-2,CASSPGQGAYGYTF,TGTGCCAGCTCACCAGGGCAGGGGGCCTATGGCTACACCTTC
TRBV7-9,.,.,TRBJ2-7,CASSLVGVEQYF,TGTGCCAGCAGCTTAGTAGGGGTCGAGCAGTACTTC
TRBV7-3,TRBD1,.,TRBJ1-1,CASSTGTGDSTEAFF,TGTGCCAGCAGCACCGGGACAGGGGATAGCACTGAAGCTTTCTTT
TRBV9,TRBD1,.,TRBJ2-7,CASSVGNRGYEQYF,TGTGCCAGCAGCGTAGGGAACAGGGGCTACGAGCAGTACTTC
TRBV12-5,.,.,TRBJ2-3,CASAQDTQYF,TGTGCTAGTGCCCAGGATACGCAGTATTTT
TRBV5-5,.,.,TRBJ1-5,CASSLGGAGTQPQHF,TGTGCCAGCAGCTTGGGGGGCGCAGGAACCCAGCCCCAGCATTTT
TRBV7-2,TRBD1,.,TRBJ2-1,CASSQGDNEQFF,TGTGCCAGCTCACAGGGGGACAATGAGCAGTTCTTC
TRBV5-6,.,.,TRBJ1-1,CASSGNRVSNAEAFF,TGTGCCAGCAGCGGGAACAGGGTCTCAAACGCTGAAGCTTTCTTT
TRBV19,.,.,TRBJ1-2,CASSIYGDSNYGYTF,TGTGCCAGTAGTATTTACGGAGACTCGAACTATGGCTACACCTTC
TRBV2,.,.,TRBJ1-2,CASSEALRGHNYGYTF,TGTGCCAGCAGTGAAGCGCTTCGAGGACACAACTATGGCTACACCTTC
TRBV27,.,.,TRBJ2-6,CASSPPRQGRPGANVLTF,TGTGCCAGCAGTCCCCCCCGGCAGGGGAGACCTGGGGCCAACGTCCTGACTTTC
TRBV7-2,TRBD1,.,TRBJ1-4,CASSLDRVDEKLFF,TGTGCCAGCAGCTTGGACAGGGTGGATGAAAAACTGTTTTTT
TRBV7-9,.,.,TRBJ1-2,CASSYPITGNYGYTF,TGTGCCAGCAGCTACCCAATAACAGGGAACTATGGCTACACCTTC
TRBV7-9,TRBD2,.,TRBJ2-1,CASSDWGGSYNEQFF,TGTGCCAGCAGCGATTGGGGGGGGTCCTACAATGAGCAGTTCTTC
TRBV5-4,TRBD2,.,TRBJ2-2,CASSSGLASVYNTGELFF,TGTGCCAGCAGCTCGGGACTAGCGTCCGTCTATAACACCGGGGAGCTGTTTTTT
TRBV5-4,TRBD2,.,TRBJ2-3,CASTERGGIDTQYF,TGTGCCAGCACCGAGCGGGGCGGGATTGATACGCAGTATTTT
TRBV12-5,.,.,TRBJ1-3,CASGLVGKGGERLENTIYF,TGTGCTAGTGGTTTGGTAGGTAAAGGAGGGGAAAGGCTTGAAAACACCATATATTTT
TRBV6-1,TRBD2,.,TRBJ2-1,CASSDLAGGWNEQFF,TGTGCCAGCAGTGATCTAGCGGGGGGCTGGAATGAGCAGTTCTTC
TRBV2,TRBD1,.,TRBJ2-5,CASILDRAQETQYF,TGTGCCAGCATCTTGGACAGGGCCCAAGAGACCCAGTACTTC
TRBV6-1,TRBD1,few,TRBJ1-2,CASTTTGADYGYTF,TGTGCCAGCACTACAACAGGGGCGGACTATGGCTACACCTTC
TRBV5-1,TRBD1,.,TRBJ1-2,CASSEIQGGTYGYTF,TGCGCCAGCAGCGAAATACAGGGGGGGACCTATGGCTACACCTTC
TRBV6-6,.,.,TRBJ2-5,CASVPSVYQETQYF,TGTGCCAGCGTCCCTTCCGTGTACCAAGAGACCCAGTACTTC
TRBV13,.,.,TRBJ1-2,CASHMRTSGHYGYTF,TGTGCCAGCCACATGAGGACCTCAGGGCACTATGGCTACACCTTC
TRBV28,TRBD2,.,TRBJ2-7,CASNPGLAGIYEQYF,TGTGCCAGCAACCCTGGACTAGCGGGTATTTACGAGCAGTACTTC
TRBV9,TRBD2,.,TRBJ2-1,CASSVASGLYNEQFF,TGTGCCAGCAGCGTAGCTAGCGGACTCTACAATGAGCAGTTCTTC
TRBV6-5,.,few,TRBJ2-2,CASSDSDTGELFF,TGTGCCAGCAGTGACTCCGACACCGGGGAGCTGTTTTTT
TRBV6-1,TRBD1,.,TRBJ2-1,CASSVRTGGNEQFF,TGTGCCAGCAGTGTTCGGACAGGGGGAAATGAGCAGTTCTTC
TRBV30,.,.,TRBJ2-2,CAGGHSNTGELFF,TGTGCCGGCGGACATTCGAACACCGGGGAGCTGTTTTTT
TRBV5-1,TRBD1,.,TRBJ1-1,CASSAGTGNTEAFF,TGCGCCAGCAGCGCAGGGACAGGGAACACTGAAGCTTTCTTT